A selection of T cell receptor beta chains follows, all from one sample in a study of CD8+ T cells in alopecia areata. Some clones are missing from TCRdb's copy, which holds only in-frame ones; the method was immunoSEQ multiplex PCR. The table lists 210,000 or so clones, around 65% of them singletons, with 0.95% to 1.5% in the top ten. The sequencing used CD4+ T cells sorted from blood, collected around week 46, from a patient treated with tofacitinib. The receptors come from a human donor with alopecia areata. Each CDR3 is given with its conserved first and last residue. The D gene is left open where the match is weak. Rows give clone size only sometimes, using once, few, many, or a class for an expanded clone.

V,J,size,D,CDR3,DNA
TRBV5-1,TRBJ2-1,few,.,CASNTPTQGHNEQFF,TGCGCCAGCAACACACCTACACAGGGCCACAATGAGCAGTTCTTC
TRBV5-1,TRBJ1-2,.,.,CASSLGVSPGYTF,TGCGCCAGCAGCCTGGGGGTCTCCCCAGGCTACACCTTC
TRBV7-2,TRBJ1-6,few,.,CASSPDLGANSPLHF,TGTGCCAGCAGCCCCGACTTGGGGGCCAATTCACCCCTCCACTTT
TRBV29-1,TRBJ2-1,.,TRBD2,CSVEGASGGYEQFF,TGCAGCGTTGAAGGGGCTAGCGGGGGATATGAGCAGTTCTTC
TRBV5-1,TRBJ2-2,.,.,CASSLEGGTGELFF,TGCGCCAGCAGCTTGGAGGGCGGCACCGGGGAGCTGTTTTTT
TRBV30,TRBJ2-7,.,.,CAWSVGPGVEYF,TGTGCCTGGAGTGTAGGGCCCGGTGTGGAGTACTTC
TRBV27,TRBJ2-7,.,.,CASSLSPVSYEQYF,TGTGCCAGCAGTTTGTCCCCGGTCTCCTACGAGCAGTACTTC
TRBV4-1,TRBJ1-2,.,.,CASSQSPVDSSYGYTF,TGCGCCAGCAGCCAATCCCCTGTGGACAGTTCCTATGGCTACACCTTC
TRBV30,TRBJ2-3,.,TRBD1,CAWGQGRTDTQYF,TGTGCCTGGGGACAGGGGAGAACAGATACGCAGTATTTT
TRBV13,TRBJ2-1,.,.,CASSFSQVSYNEQFF,TGTGCCAGCAGCTTTTCACAGGTCTCCTACAATGAGCAGTTCTTC
TRBV30,TRBJ1-2,.,.,CAWSVLARPQLGYTF,TGTGCCTGGAGTGTATTAGCGCGGCCTCAACTGGGCTACACCTTC
TRBV5-1,TRBJ2-3,.,TRBD2,CASSFSGGATDTQYF,TGCGCCAGCAGCTTCAGCGGGGGGGCGACAGATACGCAGTATTTT
TRBV30,TRBJ2-5,.,.,CARGAPSQETQYF,TGTGCCCGGGGTGCCCCATCCCAAGAGACCCAGTACTTC
TRBV10-3,TRBJ2-1,.,.,CAISIFGGYEQFF,TGTGCCATCAGTATCTTCGGGGGCTATGAGCAGTTCTTC
TRBV25-1,TRBJ1-1,once,TRBD1,CASSRLGTGTEAFF,TGTGCCAGCAGTCGCCTCGGGACAGGGACTGAAGCTTTCTTT
TRBV5-1,TRBJ2-7,.,.,CASSLERGPYEQYF,TGCGCCAGCAGCTTGGAGAGGGGCCCGTACGAGCAGTACTTC
TRBV25-1,TRBJ1-5,.,.,CASSEAFSNQPQHF,TGTGCCAGCAGTGAAGCATTTAGCAATCAGCCCCAGCATTTT
TRBV7-8,TRBJ1-1,.,.,CASSSWGGTEAFF,TGTGCCAGCAGCTCTTGGGGGGGCACTGAAGCTTTCTTT
TRBV15,TRBJ2-5,.,.,CATSRDRGGTETQYF,TGTGCCACCAGCAGAGACAGGGGAGGAACCGAGACCCAGTACTTC
TRBV6-1,TRBJ2-5,few,.,CASSDTTSFWTQYF,TGTGCCAGCAGTGACACAACCTCTTTTTGGACCCAGTACTTC
TRBV5-1,TRBJ2-7,.,.,CASNPQTGDRYEQYF,TGCGCCAGCAACCCCCAAACAGGCGACAGGTACGAGCAGTACTTC
TRBV10-3,TRBJ2-1,.,TRBD1,CAISESQGAYNEQFF,TGTGCCATCAGTGAGTCCCAGGGGGCTTACAATGAGCAGTTCTTC
TRBV5-6,TRBJ1-4,few,TRBD1,CASRYRGNEKLFF,TGTGCCAGCCGTTACAGGGGAAATGAAAAACTGTTTTTT
TRBV11-1,TRBJ2-7,.,.,CASSLPTGTSNEQYF,TGTGCCAGCAGCTTACCAACCGGGACAAGTAACGAGCAGTACTTC
TRBV30,TRBJ1-5,.,.,CAWRSGPNQPQHF,TGTGCCTGGAGATCAGGTCCGAATCAGCCCCAGCATTTT
TRBV29-1,TRBJ2-2,few,.,CSGGMSTGELFF,TGCAGCGGTGGGATGTCCACCGGGGAGCTGTTTTTT
TRBV29-1,TRBJ1-2,few,.,CSVLWGYGYTF,TGCAGCGTTCTATGGGGATATGGCTACACCTTC
TRBV29-1,TRBJ2-1,few,.,CSVAGSSSYNEQFF,TGCAGCGTTGCAGGGTCAAGCTCCTACAATGAGCAGTTCTTC
TRBV9,TRBJ1-1,.,.,CASSVVGTGSEAFF,TGTGCCAGCAGCGTAGTGGGGACCGGGTCTGAAGCTTTCTTT
TRBV15,TRBJ2-3,few,.,CATSSGGPDTQYF,TGTGCCACCAGCAGTGGCGGTCCGGATACGCAGTATTTT
TRBV25-1,TRBJ1-6,.,TRBD1,CASSRTGAGNSPLHF,TGTGCCAGCAGTCGGACAGGGGCGGGAAATTCACCCCTCCACTTT
TRBV2,TRBJ2-2,.,TRBD2,CASSELAGNTGELFF,TGTGCCAGCAGTGAACTAGCGGGGAACACCGGGGAGCTGTTTTTT
TRBV7-2,TRBJ2-1,.,TRBD2,CASSSGLAGDNEQFF,TGTGCCAGCAGCTCCGGGCTAGCGGGTGACAATGAGCAGTTCTTC
TRBV7-2,TRBJ2-6,.,TRBD1,CASTTGDGANVLTF,TGTGCCAGCACCACAGGGGATGGGGCCAACGTCCTGACTTTC
TRBV29-1,TRBJ2-1,.,.,CSVRLDNEQFF,TGCAGCGTTAGACTTGACAATGAGCAGTTCTTC
TRBV29-1,TRBJ1-2,few,.,CSGIGDYGYTF,TGCAGCGGGATAGGGGACTATGGCTACACCTTC
TRBV2,TRBJ1-2,few,TRBD1,CASGITGDSGYTF,TGTGCCAGCGGAATTACAGGGGACTCTGGCTACACCTTC
TRBV5-1,TRBJ2-4,.,.,CASSHRDLGNIQYF,TGCGCCAGCAGCCACCGGGACCTGGGGAACATTCAGTACTTC
TRBV5-1,TRBJ2-7,.,TRBD1,CASSSLQRQGSGEQYF,TGCGCCAGCAGCTCCCTCCAACGACAGGGGAGTGGCGAGCAGTACTTC
TRBV4-1,TRBJ1-2,.,.,CASSQASGVDYTF,TGCGCCAGCAGCCAAGCCTCAGGAGTTGACTACACCTTC
TRBV18,TRBJ2-7,.,.,CASSPGHIYEQYF,TGTGCCAGCTCACCGGGCCACATATACGAGCAGTACTTC
TRBV7-9,TRBJ2-4,.,.,CASSLVGGASPKNIQYF,TGTGCCAGCAGCTTAGTGGGGGGAGCGAGTCCCAAAAACATTCAGTACTTC
TRBV18,TRBJ2-5,.,.,CASSPASVLQETQYF,TGTGCCAGCTCACCAGCCAGCGTGTTGCAAGAGACCCAGTACTTC
TRBV4-3,TRBJ2-3,few,TRBD1,CASSHDRGRTDTQYF,TGCGCCAGCAGCCATGACAGGGGGCGAACAGATACGCAGTATTTT
TRBV29-1,TRBJ2-5,few,TRBD1,CSAVGTGETQYF,TGCAGCGCCGTGGGGACAGGGGAGACCCAGTACTTC
TRBV4-3,TRBJ2-2,.,TRBD2,CASSQVLAGTSNTGELFF,TGCGCCAGCAGCCAAGTACTAGCGGGGACCTCGAACACCGGGGAGCTGTTTTTT
TRBV9,TRBJ2-5,.,.,CASSEGRGTETQYF,TGTGCCAGCAGCGAGGGGCGGGGAACAGAGACCCAGTACTTC
TRBV7-9,TRBJ1-1,once,.,CASSQGTGGGTEAFF,TGTGCCAGCAGCCAAGGGACCGGAGGAGGAACTGAAGCTTTCTTT
TRBV15,TRBJ2-3,.,.,CATSVRGPTDTQYF,TGTGCCACCAGTGTGCGGGGACCCACAGATACGCAGTATTTT
TRBV29-1,TRBJ1-4,.,.,CSVEFGKGGGEKLFF,TGCAGCGTTGAGTTTGGAAAGGGGGGCGGTGAAAAACTGTTTTTT